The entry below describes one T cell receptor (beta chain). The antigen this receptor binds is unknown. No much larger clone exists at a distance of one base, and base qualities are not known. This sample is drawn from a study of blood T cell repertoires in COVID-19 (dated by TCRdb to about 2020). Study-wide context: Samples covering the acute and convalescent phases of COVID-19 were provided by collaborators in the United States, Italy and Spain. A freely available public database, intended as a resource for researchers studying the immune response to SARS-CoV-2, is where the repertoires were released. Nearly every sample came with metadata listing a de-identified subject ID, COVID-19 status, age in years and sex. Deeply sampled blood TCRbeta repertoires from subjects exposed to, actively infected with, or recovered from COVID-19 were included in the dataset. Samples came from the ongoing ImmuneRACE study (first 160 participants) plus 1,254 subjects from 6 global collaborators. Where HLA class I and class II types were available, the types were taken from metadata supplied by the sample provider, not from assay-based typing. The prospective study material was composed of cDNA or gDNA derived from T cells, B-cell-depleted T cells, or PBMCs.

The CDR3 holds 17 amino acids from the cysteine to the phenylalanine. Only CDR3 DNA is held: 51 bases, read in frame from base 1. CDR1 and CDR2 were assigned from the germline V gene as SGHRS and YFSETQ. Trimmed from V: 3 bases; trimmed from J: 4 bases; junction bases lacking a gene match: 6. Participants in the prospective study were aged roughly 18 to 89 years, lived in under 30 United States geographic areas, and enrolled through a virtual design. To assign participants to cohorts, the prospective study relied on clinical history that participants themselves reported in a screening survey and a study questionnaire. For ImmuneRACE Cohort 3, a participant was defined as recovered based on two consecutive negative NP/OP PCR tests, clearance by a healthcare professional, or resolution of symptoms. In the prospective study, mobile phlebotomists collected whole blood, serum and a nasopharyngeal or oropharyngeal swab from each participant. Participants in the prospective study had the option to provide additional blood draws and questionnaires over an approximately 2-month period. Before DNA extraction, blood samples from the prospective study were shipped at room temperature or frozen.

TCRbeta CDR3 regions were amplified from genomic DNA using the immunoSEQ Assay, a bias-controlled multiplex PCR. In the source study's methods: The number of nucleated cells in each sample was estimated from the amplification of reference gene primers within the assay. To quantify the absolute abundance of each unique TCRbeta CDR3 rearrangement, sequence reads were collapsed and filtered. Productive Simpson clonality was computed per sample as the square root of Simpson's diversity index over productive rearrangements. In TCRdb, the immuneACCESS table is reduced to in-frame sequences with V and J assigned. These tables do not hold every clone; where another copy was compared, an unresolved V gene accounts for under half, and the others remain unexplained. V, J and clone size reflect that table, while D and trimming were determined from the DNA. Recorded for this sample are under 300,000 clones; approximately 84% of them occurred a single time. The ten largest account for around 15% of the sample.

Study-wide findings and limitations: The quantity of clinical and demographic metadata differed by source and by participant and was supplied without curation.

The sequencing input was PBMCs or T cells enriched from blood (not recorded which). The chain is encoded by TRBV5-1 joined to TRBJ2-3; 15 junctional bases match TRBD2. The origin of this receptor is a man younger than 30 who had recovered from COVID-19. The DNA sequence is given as TGCGCCAGCAGCTCCTCCGGGACTAGCGGGAGGCCAGATACGCAGTATTTT. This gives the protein CASSSSGTSGRPDTQYF. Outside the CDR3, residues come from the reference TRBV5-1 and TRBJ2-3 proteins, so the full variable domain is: KAGVTQTPRYLIKTRGQQVTLSCSPISGHRSVSWYQQTPGQGLQFLFEYFSETQRNKGNFPGRFSGRQFSNSRSEMNVSTLELGDSALYLCASSSSGTSGRPDTQYFGPGTRLTVL.